The rows below give T cell receptor beta chains drawn from one sample of a study of cytomegalovirus exposure and HLA in healthy donors. Profiled with immunoSEQ multiplex PCR; TCRdb holds only in-frame clones, not every one. The sample lists around 100,000 clones; around two thirds were seen once. Sequencing used PBMCs. Source of these receptors: a man aged 30-40 years in good health and CMV-seropositive. Each CDR3 is given with its conserved first and last residue.

J gene,V gene,CDR3 protein
TRBJ2-6,TRBV6-4,CASSDTGGSGANVLTF
TRBJ2-5,TRBV7-2,CASNPPLQGTQYF
TRBJ1-3,TRBV2,CASREGTGGFFGNTIYF
TRBJ2-5,TRBV7-2,CASSQRSGQETQYF
TRBJ2-6,TRBV27,CASSLGAGANVLTF
TRBJ2-7,TRBV4-1,CASSHIPGHSSYEQYF
TRBJ1-3,TRBV4-1,CASSQPTGSSGNTIYF
TRBJ2-1,TRBV5-6,CASSLTGASYNEQFF
TRBJ2-2,TRBV2,CASSETVPGLELFF
TRBJ1-4,TRBV11-2,CASSSLRGRNEKLFF
TRBJ1-5,TRBV7-2,CASSPTGTLNQPQHF
TRBJ2-7,TRBV27,CASGPEATYEQYF
TRBJ2-7,TRBV7-9,CASRGASYEQYF
TRBJ2-5,TRBV19,CASSLAGGETQYF
TRBJ2-1,TRBV10-3,CAMGESGGAYNEQFF
TRBJ2-1,TRBV14,CASSRGSASYNEQFF
TRBJ2-5,TRBV11-2,CASRKQGLGETQYF
TRBJ2-5,TRBV2,CASSPILSAGKETQYF